The 16 T cell receptor beta chains presented below share a single source sample, sequenced in a study of cytomegalovirus exposure and HLA in healthy donors. PCR primers comprised 60 Vbeta and 13 Jbeta primers. Sequencing was performed with immunoSEQ multiplex PCR; in TCRdb, only in-frame clones are kept and a portion is missing. The table has around 150,000 clones, 80% seen once. Sequencing used PBMCs. All receptors come from a man aged 25 to 40 in good health and CMV-seronegative.

The genes are TRBV19 and TRBJ2-2; D not resolved. The germline CDR1 and CDR2 sequences are LNHDA and SQIVND (reference sequence). The CDR3 is 12 amino acids. The V and J ends lost 3 bases and 6 bases respectively, with 5 bases between them. CDR3: CASSIRAGELFF. The CDR3 nucleotides read TGTGCCAGTAGTATCCGGGCCGGGGAGCTGTTTTTT.

The chain links TRBV6-1 to TRBJ1-1; no clear D. The CDR3 consists of 16 residues. Germline V gene lookup returns CDR1 MNHNS and CDR2 SASEGT. V was pared by 4 bases and J by 0 bases, with 15 bases between. The CDR3 region is CASSGAEGRMNTEAFF. The CDR3 DNA reads as TGTGCCAGCAGTGGGGCGGAGGGAAGAATGAACACTGAAGCTTTCTTT.

The chain has TRBV19 and TRBJ1-5; 10 bases agree with TRBD1. This CDR3 contains 15 residues. Germline V gene sequence: CDR1 LNHDA, CDR2 SQIVND (reference sequence). V dropped 5 bases and J dropped 7; count of bases not matched to a gene: 8. CDR3 nucleotides: TGTGCCAGTAGTCCCGGACAGGGGGGGAGGCAGCCCCAGCATTTT. It encodes CASSPGQGGRQPQHF.

The CDR3 protein is CASSPLAGGQEGTDTQYF. CDR3 bases: TGTGCCAGCAGTCCCCTAGCGGGGGGGCAAGAGGGCACAGATACGCAGTATTTT. The rearrangement uses TRBV28 and TRBJ2-3, with 12 nucleotides matching TRBD2. There are 18 residues in the CDR3. With 5 bases clipped from V and 1 base from J, the junction kept 10 bases outside the gene matches. CDR1 is MDHEN, CDR2 SYDVKM, per germline. The variable domain in full, with the rest retrieved from reference TRBV28 and TRBJ2-3, is DVKVTQSSRYLVKRTGEKVFLECVQDMDHENMFWYRQDPGLGLRLIYFSYDVKMKEKGDIPEGYSVSREKKERFSLILESASTNQTSMYLCASSPLAGGQEGTDTQYFGPGTRLTVL.

This chain uses TRBV7-9 with TRBJ2-7; 7 positions agree with TRBD1. The J segment lost 2 bases and the V segment lost 5 bases, leaving 6 bases of the junction unmatched. The CDR3 is 14 amino acids. Germline V gene sequence: CDR1 SEHNR, CDR2 FQNEAQ (reference sequence). The CDR3 spells CASSPPGTAYEQYF. In nucleotides, the CDR3 is TGTGCCAGCAGCCCCCCCGGGACAGCCTACGAGCAGTACTTC.

The chain links TRBV10-2 to TRBJ1-1; D gene uncertain. The germline V gene has CDR1 WSHSY and CDR2 SAAADI. This CDR3 is built from 13 residues. Trimming took off 8 bases at V and 3 bases at J, with 13 bases between the two ends. The CDR3 protein is CASRVGEYTEAFF. CDR3 in DNA: TGCGCCAGCCGGGTTGGGGAGTACACTGAAGCTTTCTTT.

The chain has TRBV11-2 and TRBJ2-3; 11 nucleotides match TRBD1. The CDR3 extends over 17 amino acids. The V gene end was trimmed by 0 bases and the J gene end by 3 bases; junction bases not matched to a gene: 5. Germline CDR1 SGHAT, CDR2 FQNNGV. The CDR3 sequence is CASSLDWDRGWTDTQYF. As DNA, the CDR3 is TGTGCCAGCAGCTTAGATTGGGACAGGGGGTGGACAGATACGCAGTATTTT.

There are a few counts of this clone. This chain links TRBV11-2 with TRBJ2-5; 9 nucleotides agree with TRBD2. The J segment lost 2 bases and the V segment lost 2 bases, leaving 6 bases of the junction unmatched. CDR3 size: 16 residues. CDR1 is SGHAT and CDR2 is FQNNGV in the germline V gene. The CDR3 region has the DNA TGTGCCAGCAGCTTATGGCGGGGGGGCCGGCAAGAGACCCAGTACTTC. Translated, it gives CASSLWRGGRQETQYF.

The sample holds one count of this clone. The gene calls are TRBV2 and TRBJ1-5, with D possibly matching TRBD1 (6 bases). Germline V gene lookup returns CDR1 SNHLY and CDR2 FYNNEI. The ends were cut back, 4 bases at V and 7 bases at J, with 14 bases in the middle. The CDR3 consists of 14 residues. Here the CDR3 DNA reads TGTGCCAGCAGTGTAACAGGGAGTGACCAGCCCCAGCATTTT. Encoded protein: CASSVTGSDQPQHF. The variable domain in full, completed from reference TRBV2 and TRBJ1-5, reads EPEVTQTPSHQVTQMGQEVILRCVPISNHLYFYWYRQILGQKVEFLVSFYNNEISEKSEIFDDQFSVERPDGSNFTLKIRSTKLEDSAMYFCASSVTGSDQPQHFGDGTRLSIL.

This rearrangement joins TRBV27 to TRBJ2-7; TRBD2 matches at 10 bases. Germline trimming cut 6 bases from V and 6 bases from J; bases unmatched to any gene: 11. The CDR3 runs to 15 residues. CDR1 is MNHEY, CDR2 SMNVEV, per germline (reference sequence). The CDR3 DNA sequence: TGTGCCAGCAGCAAAGCGGGAGGGCCGATTTTCGAGCAGTACTTC. Its protein is CASSKAGGPIFEQYF.

This clone was observed a few times. The rearrangement links TRBV20-1 to TRBJ1-1; D gene ambiguous. The germline CDR1 and CDR2 sequences are DFQATT and SNEGSKA (reference sequence). V was trimmed by 6 bases and J by 6 bases, leaving 8 bases between them. The CDR3 runs to 10 residues. CDR3 bases: TGCAGTGCCCCTCGGGCTGAAGCTTTCTTT. The encoded protein is CSAPRAEAFF.

In this sample, this clone turned up a few times. The chain couples TRBV5-1 to TRBJ2-3; 10 bases line up with TRBD2. The CDR3 length is 16 residues. The ends lost 4 bases at V and 0 bases at J; junction bases unmatched: 5. The germline V gene encodes CDR1 SGHRS and CDR2 YFSETQ. CDR3 bases: TGCGCCAGCAGCGATGGACTAGCGGCTAGCACAGATACGCAGTATTTT. It codes for CASSDGLAASTDTQYF.

This chain uses TRBV11-2 with TRBJ1-1, with D possibly TRBD1 on 5 matching bases. V lost 6 bases to trimming and J lost 7 bases, with 12 bases between them. The CDR3 has 12 amino acids. The germline V gene has CDR1 SGHAT and CDR2 FQNNGV. CDR3 bases: TGTGCCAGCAGGGGGGGGACGAATGAAGCTTTCTTT. It is translated as CASRGGTNEAFF.

The chain is built from TRBV5-4 and TRBJ2-6; TRBD1 agrees at 9 bases. V shed 4 bases, J shed 0 bases, and the junction held 11 bases outside the gene matches. CDR1 is SGHNT and CDR2 is YYREEE in the germline V gene (reference sequence). The CDR3 is made up of 19 amino acids. The CDR3 nucleotides are TGTGCCAGCAGCGTAGAAGGGACAGGGATACGCTCTGGGGCCAACGTCCTGACTTTC. Translating gives CASSVEGTGIRSGANVLTF.

The chain has TRBV6-5 and TRBJ2-2, with D possibly matching TRBD1 (5 bases). V lost 5 bases and J 7 bases, leaving 8 bases between the germline ends. CDR1 and CDR2 from the germline V gene are MNHEY and SVGAGI. This CDR3 spans 12 amino acids. CDR3 loop: CASSRGRGELFF. For the CDR3, the DNA is TGTGCCAGCAGTAGGGGCCGCGGGGAGCTGTTTTTT.

The chain couples TRBV27 to TRBJ2-5; no definite D call. TRBJ2-7 explains the end of the DNA better; the J call may be wrong. From germline, CDR1 is MNHEY and CDR2 SMNVEV (reference sequence). The CDR3 is made up of 15 amino acids. In nucleotides, the CDR3 is TGTGCCAGCAGTATCGACCCGTCGGGTTCCTACGAGCAGTACTTC. It codes for CASSIDPSGSYEQYF.